The rows below give T cell receptor beta chains drawn from one sample of a study of blood T cell repertoires in COVID-19. Data came from immunoSEQ multiplex PCR; TCRdb stores just in-frame clones and leaves some out. The profile shows approximately 250,000 clones, approximately 85% of them singletons. Sequencing was done on a sample of peripheral blood. The receptors come from a man aged 50-59 years with acute or convalescent COVID-19. Each CDR3 is given with its conserved first and last residue.

CASSLILTLHADTQYF	TRBV7-8	TRBJ2-3	16
CASSQDPEEREVYEQYF	TRBV3-1/TRBV3-2	TRBJ2-7	17
CASSQDLAAGPGDTQYF	TRBV3-1/TRBV3-2	TRBJ2-3	17
CATRSVYEQYF	TRBV10-2	TRBJ2-7	11
CATSDSGRGYSYNEQFF	TRBV24-1	TRBJ2-1	17
CASSLAGFILANYGYTF	TRBV5-1	TRBJ1-2	17
CASSLSQVDYRGTRDTQYF	TRBV27	TRBJ2-3	19
CASSLGQGRQPQHF	TRBV28	TRBJ1-5	14
CASSTSGQGIFLFF	TRBV19	TRBJ1-4	14
CASSAGLAGGYSYNEQFF	TRBV2	TRBJ2-1	18
CASKFAWGQGSYEQYF	TRBV5-1	TRBJ2-7	16
CASSLKLASGEQYF	TRBV5-1	TRBJ2-7	14
CASRNSANTGELFF	TRBV7-3	TRBJ2-2	14
CASQPGRNTEAFF	TRBV19	TRBJ1-1	13
CASSLGQGSYGYTF	TRBV7-9	TRBJ1-2	14
CASTSGGPYEQYF	TRBV6-5	TRBJ2-7	13
CASSRVPGNTEAFF	TRBV27	TRBJ1-1	14
CASSDRTGSVVDTQYF	TRBV10-1	TRBJ2-3	16
CAKQGARTNEKLFF	TRBV12-2	TRBJ1-4	14
CASKAGAVSPLHF	TRBV12-3/TRBV12-4	TRBJ1-6	13
CASSITRRAGETQYF	TRBV7-8	TRBJ2-5	15
CASSLAYGSSYNEQFF	TRBV11-2	TRBJ2-1	16
CASNPPAGGPVEQYF	TRBV5-1	TRBJ2-7	15
CASSLGPQGSTNEKLFF	TRBV5-1	TRBJ1-4	17
CASSPRTGKTNSPLHF	TRBV27	TRBJ1-6	16
CASSELASGRNEQFF	TRBV10-1	TRBJ2-1	15
CASSEALGGGTEAFF	TRBV2	TRBJ1-1	15
CASSVAGQGAYEQYF	TRBV9	TRBJ2-7	15
CASSSDKSSGNTIYF	TRBV5-1	TRBJ1-3	15
CASKGQGILGYTF	TRBV10-3	TRBJ1-2	13
CASSLDQITDTQYF	TRBV5-6	TRBJ2-3	14
CASSKGQGCRNTIYF	TRBV21-1	TRBJ1-3	15
CATSDRVDGELFF	TRBV24-1	TRBJ2-2	13
CASSEQGNEKLFF	TRBV5-1	TRBJ1-4	13
CASSQDPPSSYEQYF	TRBV4-1	TRBJ2-7	15
CASSPRTGTYEQYF	TRBV5-5	TRBJ2-7	14
CASSTAGGLVETQYF	TRBV11-2	TRBJ2-5	15
CASSQAREQYF	TRBV3-1/TRBV3-2	TRBJ2-7	11
CASSLGWELGQGPRHGYTF	TRBV27	TRBJ1-2	19
CASSDQNLLAGGKQYF	TRBV6-4	TRBJ2-7	16
CASSLNDYSGTQYF	TRBV7-3	TRBJ2-5	14
CASSLRFSDGYTF	TRBV5-1	TRBJ1-2	13
CAWSAWDIGGYTF	TRBV30	TRBJ1-2	13
CASSLASGDPNEQYF	TRBV11-1	TRBJ2-7	15
CASSYSTWELGGEAFF	TRBV6-5	TRBJ1-1	16
CASSARGSSYEQYF	TRBV4-2	TRBJ2-7	14
CASASFGRATGELFF	TRBV11-2	TRBJ2-2	15
CASSLQSRGNTIYF	TRBV7-9	TRBJ1-3	14
CATQQGFGNQPQHF	TRBV24-1	TRBJ1-5	14
CASRSTGFSGNTIYF	TRBV7-2	TRBJ1-3	15
CASSPIPGTRSYNEQFF	TRBV7-2	TRBJ2-1	17
CASSTGQGKDSPLHF	TRBV7-2	TRBJ1-6	15
CASSAPAGINYGYTF	TRBV9	TRBJ1-2	15
CASSLLAHEDSPLHF	TRBV19	TRBJ1-6	15
CASSHRQGSYGYTF	TRBV5-6	TRBJ1-2	14
CASSLPGTGYEQYF	TRBV11-3	TRBJ2-7	14
CATSDGGSIKYEQYF	TRBV15	TRBJ2-7	15
CASSQGELGVRGEQYF	TRBV3-1/TRBV3-2	TRBJ2-7	16
CASSVDSVYEQFF	TRBV9	TRBJ2-1	13